One sample yielded the 22 T cell receptor beta chains listed below, sequenced in a study of OX40 agonist ivuxolimab in advanced cancers. Measured with immunoSEQ multiplex PCR; TCRdb has only the in-frame clones, and not every one. The sample carries about 36,000 clones, under 85% recorded once. Sample: CD4+ or CD8+ T cells sorted from blood, taken in a trial of the OX40 agonist ivuxolimab. The receptors shown here come from an adult with an advanced solid tumor such as melanoma, head and neck, liver or kidney cancer.

This clone was recorded once. The chain is built from TRBV5-6 and TRBJ1-4, with D possibly TRBD1 on 6 matching bases. The CDR3 spans 15 residues. V was shortened by 0 bases and J by 7 bases, with 13 bases between the two germline ends. Germline lookup yields CDR1 SGHDT and CDR2 YYEEEE. CDR3 amino acids: CASSLATGWGEKLFF. The CDR3 nucleotides read TGTGCCAGCAGCTTGGCAACAGGGTGGGGTGAAAAACTGTTTTTT.

This chain connects TRBV5-1 to TRBJ2-3; TRBD2 might be the D (6 bases). V lost 6 bases to trimming and J lost 7 bases, with 18 bases between them. The CDR3 is made up of 14 amino acids. Germline CDR1 SGHRS, CDR2 YFSETQ. The CDR3 here is CASTPADGSNTQYF. The CDR3 DNA is TGCGCCAGCACCCCGGCCGACGGGAGTAATACGCAGTATTTT.

This chain uses TRBV27 with TRBJ2-1; D uncertain. CDR3 size: 11 residues. Per germline, CDR1 MNHEY and CDR2 SMNVEV (reference sequence). Trimming cost V 4 bases and J 7 bases, with 5 bases left between them. In DNA, the CDR3 is TGTGCCAGCAGTTGGGGTAATGAGCAGTTCTTC. It encodes CASSWGNEQFF.

The V and J genes are TRBV4-3 and TRBJ1-1; 7 nucleotides match TRBD1. This CDR3 has 16 amino acids. The ends lost 0 bases at V and 5 bases at J; junction bases unmatched: 9. Germline lookup yields CDR1 LGHNA and CDR2 YSLEER. Written as DNA, the CDR3 is TGCGCCAGCAGCCAAGATACAGTGACAGGGACGACTGAAGCTTTCTTT. Encoded protein: CASSQDTVTGTTEAFF.

The genes are TRBV10-2 and TRBJ2-7, with 10 positions matching TRBD1. The length of the CDR3 is 12 residues. Germline V lookup: CDR1 WSHSY, CDR2 SAAADI. J lost 5 bases, V lost 9 bases, and 4 bases had no gene match. DNA for the CDR3: TGCGCCAGTTGGGACAGGGGACACGAGCAGTACTTC. Translating it yields CASWDRGHEQYF.

The V and J genes are TRBV6-5 and TRBJ2-2; no reliable D call. The CDR3 spans 13 residues. CDR1 is MNHEY, CDR2 SVGAGI, per germline. V lost 2 bases and J lost 0, with 1 base in between. The CDR3 loop is CASSYANTGELFF. The CDR3 coding sequence is TGTGCCAGCAGTTACGCGAACACCGGGGAGCTGTTTTTT.

This chain links TRBV7-9 with TRBJ2-1; 11 bases are shared with TRBD2. The germline CDR1 and CDR2 sequences are SEHNR and FQNEAQ (reference sequence). This CDR3 region has 16 residues. Trimming took 5 bases from V and 6 from J; bases not matched to a gene: 9. The CDR3 DNA is TGTGCCAGCAGCCCTAGCGGGAGGTTAGGTGGCAATGAGCAGTTCTTC. It codes for CASSPSGRLGGNEQFF. Complete variable domain (other parts from reference TRBV7-9 and TRBJ2-1): DTGVSQNPRHKITKRGQNVTFRCDPISEHNRLYWYRQTLGQGPEFLTYFQNEAQLEKSRLLSDRFSAERPKGSFSTLEIQRTEQGDSAMYLCASSPSGRLGGNEQFFGPGTRLTVL.

The V gene is TRBV28, the J gene TRBJ1-2; tentatively, D is TRBD1 (5 bases). V lost 2 bases to trimming and J lost 3 bases, with 10 bases between them. Germline V gives CDR1 MDHEN, CDR2 SYDVKM. The CDR3 is made up of 14 amino acids. The DNA of the CDR3 is TGTGCCAGCAGTTTACCCCTGACAGACTATGGCTACACCTTC. Encoded protein: CASSLPLTDYGYTF.

The chain employs TRBV7-6 and TRBJ2-3; 12 nucleotides agree with TRBD2. J gave up 3 bases and V 1 base, and 5 bases lay outside the gene matches. This CDR3 contains 17 residues. Germline CDR1 SGHVS, CDR2 FNYEAQ. This CDR3 reads CASSLETSGSWTDTQYF. The CDR3 DNA follows: TGTGCCAGCAGCTTAGAGACTAGCGGGAGTTGGACAGATACGCAGTATTTT.

V and J are TRBV28 and TRBJ2-1; 9 bases agree with TRBD1. The germline V gene encodes CDR1 MDHEN and CDR2 SYDVKM. Germline trimming cut 9 bases from V and 6 bases from J; bases unmatched to any gene: 3. This CDR3 region has 12 residues. As DNA, the CDR3 is TGTGCCAGTGGGACAGGGACCAATGAGCAGTTCTTC. Amino acids: CASGTGTNEQFF. Using reference TRBV28 and TRBJ2-1 for the parts outside the CDR3, the full variable domain is DVKVTQSSRYLVKRTGEKVFLECVQDMDHENMFWYRQDPGLGLRLIYFSYDVKMKEKGDIPEGYSVSREKKERFSLILESASTNQTSMYLCASGTGTNEQFFGPGTRLTVL.

The count of this clone is one. The chain uses TRBV5-4 and TRBJ1-4, with D uncertain. The CDR3 totals 12 residues. V lost 5 bases and J 8 bases, leaving 10 bases between the germline ends. Germline V CDR1 and CDR2: SGHNT, YYREEE (reference sequence). The chain's CDR3 is CASSQNGEKLFF. CDR3 sequence (DNA): TGTGCCAGCAGTCAAAACGGGGAAAAACTGTTTTTT.

The genes are TRBV7-6 and TRBJ2-3; 11 bases map to TRBD2. Germline lookup yields CDR1 SGHVS and CDR2 FNYEAQ. Trimming cost V 3 bases and J 2 bases; bases outside gene matches: 7. The CDR3 is made up of 17 amino acids. The CDR3 nucleotides are TGTGCCAGCAGCTTGTCACTAGCGGGGGACCCCACAGATACGCAGTATTTT. This translates into CASSLSLAGDPTDTQYF.

The CDR3 DNA follows: TGTGCCAGCACACCCTGGGTGGGGGAGAACACTGAAGCTTTCTTT. Translation: CASTPWVGENTEAFF. The chain joins TRBV28 to TRBJ1-1, with a tentative D call TRBD1 (5 bases). Germline-derived CDR1 and CDR2 are MDHEN and SYDVKM. This CDR3 contains 15 residues. The germline V and J ends were trimmed by 7 bases and 1 base, with 16 bases remaining between them.

The genes are TRBV10-2 and TRBJ2-3; either TRBD1 or TRBD2 may fit D (7 bases each). The ends were cut back, 2 bases at V and 2 bases at J, with 17 bases in the middle. Germline-derived CDR1 and CDR2 are WSHSY and SAAADI. CDR3 length: 17 amino acids. This CDR3 reads CASSEIATGTITDTQYF. The CDR3 coding sequence is TGCGCCAGCAGTGAGATTGCGACAGGGACTATCACAGATACGCAGTATTTT.

V and J are TRBV18 and TRBJ2-5; D is ambiguous. The CDR3 covers 14 residues. The germline gives CDR1 KGHSH, CDR2 LQKENI. The ends were cut back, 3 bases at V and 0 bases at J, with 8 bases in the middle. The CDR3 bases are TGTGCCAGCTCACCTCAGGAGAACCAAGAGACCCAGTACTTC. Its translation is CASSPQENQETQYF.

Comment on this clone: With a much larger clone just one base away, this may be a read error. The chain recombines TRBV5-1 with TRBJ2-5, with unresolved D. The J call may be faulty, since TRBJ2-7 better matches the DNA end. The germline V gene has CDR1 SGHRS and CDR2 YFSETQ. CDR3 length: 11 amino acids. The CDR3 bases are TGCGCCAGCAGCTTGGGCTACGAGCAGTACTTC. Protein: CASSLGYEQYF.

The genes are TRBV5-4 and TRBJ2-5, with D perhaps matching TRBD1 (5 bases). V was cut by 4 bases and J by 0 bases, with 19 bases left in between. Germline V gene lookup returns CDR1 SGHNT and CDR2 YYREEE (reference sequence). The CDR3 totals 17 residues. The CDR3 coding sequence is TGTGCCAGCAGCGCCCTGAAGGGGCGGAACTACCAAGAGACCCAGTACTTC. Translating gives CASSALKGRNYQETQYF.

V and J are TRBV6-5 and TRBJ2-7; 8 nucleotides match TRBD2. Germline CDR1 reads MNHEY; CDR2 reads SVGAGI. This CDR3 is 13 amino acids long. V trimming: 8 bases; J trimming: 2 bases; junction bases outside the gene matches: 5. CDR3 loop: CASREGRPYEQYF. CDR3 DNA sequence: TGTGCCAGCCGGGAGGGTCGCCCCTACGAGCAGTACTTC.

J is TRBJ2-7 and V is TRBV7-9; TRBD1 matches at 9 bases. The CDR3 totals 15 residues. Germline CDR1 and CDR2: SEHNR and FQNEAQ (reference sequence). V was clipped by 3 bases and J by 3 bases; unmatched bases: 6. The CDR3: CASSFGTGYHYEQYF. The CDR3 DNA reads as TGTGCCAGCAGCTTTGGGACAGGGTATCACTACGAGCAGTACTTC.

The chain carries TRBV28 and TRBJ1-2; D gene unclear. CDR3 length: 13 residues. Trimming cost V 3 bases and J 3 bases, with 8 bases left between them. Germline V gene data show CDR1 as MDHEN and CDR2 as SYDVKM. CDR3 DNA: TGTGCCAGCAGTTTGGGTAGGGACTATGGCTACACCTTC. Translation gives CASSLGRDYGYTF.

This clone has just one count. The gene calls are TRBV4-3 and TRBJ2-3; D might be TRBD2 (6 bases). The CDR3 runs to 15 residues. The germline V gene has CDR1 LGHNA and CDR2 YSLEER. V lost 3 bases, J lost 11 bases, and 21 bases lay in between. In DNA, the CDR3 is TGCGCCAGCAGCCAGGCCGGGAGCCTAACGATCGGGCAGTATTTT. It yields the protein CASSQAGSLTIGQYF.

The rearrangement uses TRBV7-9 and TRBJ1-2, with 10 positions matching TRBD1. The ends lost 1 base at V and 4 bases at J; junction bases unmatched: 6. CDR3 length: 16 residues. The germline gives CDR1 SEHNR, CDR2 FQNEAQ (reference sequence). CDR3 residues: CASSLGTGGLIYGYTF. As DNA, the CDR3 is TGTGCCAGCAGCTTAGGGACAGGGGGTTTGATCTATGGCTACACCTTC.